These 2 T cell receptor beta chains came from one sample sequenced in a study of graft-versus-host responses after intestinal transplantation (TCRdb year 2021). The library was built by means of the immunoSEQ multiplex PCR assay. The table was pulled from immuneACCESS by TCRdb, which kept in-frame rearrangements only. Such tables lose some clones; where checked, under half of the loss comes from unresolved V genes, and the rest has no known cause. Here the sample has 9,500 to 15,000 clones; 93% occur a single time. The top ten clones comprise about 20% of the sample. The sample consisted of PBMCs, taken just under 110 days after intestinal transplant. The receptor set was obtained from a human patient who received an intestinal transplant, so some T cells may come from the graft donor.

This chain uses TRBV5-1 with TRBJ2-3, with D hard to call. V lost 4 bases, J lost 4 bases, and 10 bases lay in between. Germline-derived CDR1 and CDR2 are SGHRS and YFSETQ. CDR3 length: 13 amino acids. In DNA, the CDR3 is TGCGCCAGCAGCGTTCGCCCCCCAGATACGCAGTATTTT. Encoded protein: CASSVRPPDTQYF.

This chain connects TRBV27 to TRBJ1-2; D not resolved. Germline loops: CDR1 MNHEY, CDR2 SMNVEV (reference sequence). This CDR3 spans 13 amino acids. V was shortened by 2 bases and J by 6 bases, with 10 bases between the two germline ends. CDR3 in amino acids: CASSLGGVDGYTF. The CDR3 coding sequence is TGTGCCAGCAGTTTAGGTGGTGTCGATGGCTACACCTTC.